The TCR beta chain described here comes from a study of blood T cells in healthy people across ages. The study's findings and limits: Naive CD4+ cell counts and diversity both ran higher in long-lived than in aged donors.

Donors each provided 8 to 10 milliliters of peripheral blood. This clonotype showed up just a few times. The antigen is not known. The length of the CDR3 is 15 residues. V trimming: 3 bases; J trimming: 5 bases; junction bases outside the gene matches: 9. Germline CDR1 is SGHTA and CDR2 is FQGNSA. With a J-beta primer mix and a sample-barcoded 5' primer, a second PCR ran 7 to 11 cycles. The study obtained at least 2.5 million CDR3-containing paired-end reads from every sample. Via MiXCR, TCRdb re-called the 5' RACE reads, giving one row per CDR3 protein. The repertoire holds more than 800,000 distinct CDR3 sequences, with roughly 26% as singletons.

Sequencing was done on a sample of blood. This clonotype originated in a woman aged 80 or older in good health. This chain connects TRBV7-2 to TRBJ1-1; TRBD1 aligns across 7 bases. The CDR3 sequence is CASSFSGGLGTEAFF. In DNA, the CDR3 is TGTGCCAGCAGCTTTTCAGGGGGATTGGGAACTGAAGCTTTCTTT.